One T cell receptor (beta chain) is described in this entry. Every bit of the isolated RNA underwent reverse transcription, so sequencing read expressed TCRB transcripts. The data were produced by immunoSEQ multiplex PCR, yet TCRdb's version contains in-frame clones alone and is incomplete. The table has fewer than 350,000 clones, under 8.5% seen once. This entry belongs to a study of beta chain features in type 1 diabetes. This CDR3 has 14 residues. Germline values: CDR1 MNHEY, CDR2 SVGAGI. V was trimmed by 6 bases and J by 5 bases, leaving 14 bases between them. Donors contributed one heparinised blood draw apiece, averaging roughly 100 mL.

The rearrangement joins TRBV6-5 to TRBJ2-1; possibly TRBD1 for D (6 bases). The sequenced sample was central memory CD4+ T cells from blood. This receptor was obtained from a woman under 30 in good health. The CDR3 loop is CASRRTVANNEQFF. The CDR3 DNA is TGTGCCAGCAGGCGGACAGTTGCGAACAATGAGCAGTTCTTC.